The clone carrying this T cell receptor (beta chain) was counted ten times or more. What it binds is not known. CDR1 DFQATT and CDR2 SNEGSKA come from the germline V gene (reference sequence). Trimming stripped 3 bases from V and 2 bases from J, with 13 bases between. The CDR3 is 14 amino acids. Regarding time point: blood at routine non-recurrence follow-up after resection. The authors sequenced whole RNA from tumor, nontumor lung or frozen PBMC without sorting. The data stem from a study of spatial heterogeneity in lung cancer. Study information: Donors were under 90 untreated early-stage non-small cell lung cancer patients. In cases with available follow-up PBMC samples, these were sequenced at a median of about two years after resection.

Points from the study as a whole: Detection of ubiquitous tumor TCRs in blood was higher at resection than follow-up.

Each CDR3 protein is one row after TCRdb ran MiXCR on the 5' RACE reads. The sample records tens of thousands of distinct CDR3 sequences, 5% to 6% being singletons. The sequence came from a female donor with early-stage non-small cell lung cancer. V usage is TRBV20-1 and J usage is TRBJ2-5, with D maybe TRBD1 (5 bases). The sequencing here drew on PBMCs, taken at follow-up. CDR3 protein: CSASLQGRQETQYF. The CDR3 DNA sequence: TGCAGTGCTAGTCTGCAGGGTAGGCAAGAGACCCAGTACTTC.